Following are 24 T cell receptor beta chains from one sample sequenced in a study of naive and memory T cell subsets. TCR cDNA received a 3' ligated oligonucleotide that carried a UMI. Amplification of ligated cDNA took four PCR rounds with SP2 and nested alpha and beta constant primers. TCRdb independently ran MiXCR on the 5' RACE reads; one entry per CDR3 protein. The data hold more than 50,000 distinct CDR3 sequences, with approximately 6.6% observed a single time. Receptors were obtained from a male donor in good health.

The sample holds a few counts of this clonotype. The gene calls are TRBV12-3 or TRBV12-4 and TRBJ1-2; TRBD1 is a possible D gene (5 bases). The CDR3 is made up of 14 amino acids. V lost 3 bases, J lost 3 bases, and 11 bases lay in between. The CDR3 nucleotides are TGTGCCAGCAGTTTTCCGGGACCAGACTATGGCTACACCTTC. Translation: CASSFPGPDYGYTF.

This clonotype was seen only once. The rearrangement uses TRBV18 and TRBJ2-5; D perhaps matches TRBD2 (6 bases). Germline assignment: CDR1 KGHSH and CDR2 LQKENI. Trimming took 3 bases from V and 2 from J, leaving 16 bases between them. The CDR3 covers 16 residues. The CDR3 spells CASSPFGRDSQETQYF. The CDR3 DNA is TGTGCCAGCTCACCGTTCGGACGGGACTCACAAGAGACCCAGTACTTC.

This clonotype was counted many times. The genes are TRBV5-1 and TRBJ1-3; maybe TRBD1 (5 bases). Trimming stripped 4 bases from V and 2 bases from J, with 16 bases between. The germline CDR1 and CDR2 sequences are SGHRS and YFSETQ. The CDR3 is 16 amino acids. The CDR3 DNA is TGCGCCAGCAGCCCTGACAGACATGGAGCTGGAAACACCATATATTTT. It codes for CASSPDRHGAGNTIYF.

This clonotype was observed a handful of times. This chain links TRBV7-2 with TRBJ2-1, with no clear D. V dropped 3 bases and J dropped 12 bases, with 12 bases sitting between them. From germline, CDR1 is SGHTA and CDR2 FQGNSA. The CDR3 is made up of 12 amino acids. For the CDR3, the DNA is TGTGCCAGCAGCTTCGACACACCCAGGCAGTTCTTC. It encodes CASSFDTPRQFF.

The chain links TRBV11-1 to TRBJ2-5; TRBD2 matches at 8 bases. CDR1 and CDR2 from the germline V gene are SGHAT and FQDESV (reference sequence). Losses at the gene ends were 4 bases for V and 2 bases for J; bases not matched to a gene: 9. The CDR3 covers 16 residues. The CDR3, as DNA: TGTGCCAGCAGCTGGACAGCGGGAGCCGGACAAGAGACCCAGTACTTC. Its protein is CASSWTAGAGQETQYF.

The sample holds many counts of this clonotype. This rearrangement joins TRBV10-3 to TRBJ2-5; D may be TRBD2 (5 bases). CDR1 is ENHRY, CDR2 SYGVKD, per germline. The CDR3 extends over 16 amino acids. V lost 1 base to trimming and J lost 5 bases, with 17 bases between them. The CDR3 DNA reads as TGTGCCATCAGTGAGTGGGGAGCACGAATAGTGGAGACCCAGTACTTC. Residues: CAISEWGARIVETQYF.

This clonotype occurred many times. V is TRBV6-1 and J is TRBJ1-4; D remains ambiguous. CDR3 length equals 12 residues. CDR1 is MNHNS, CDR2 SASEGT, per germline. The V gene lost 7 bases and the J gene lost 11 bases, with 14 bases spanning the gap. CDR3 bases: TGTGCCAGCATTTCCCCATGGAGGAAACTGTTTTTT. Amino acid sequence: CASISPWRKLFF.

This sequence joins TRBV29-1 and TRBJ1-1; no reliable D call. Germline V gives CDR1 SQVTM, CDR2 ANQGSEA. The CDR3 loop spans 12 amino acids. V dropped 0 bases and J dropped 4 bases, with 6 bases sitting between them. The CDR3 DNA reads as TGCAGCGTTGAAGAGGGGTCCACTGAAGCTTTCTTT. The encoded protein is CSVEEGSTEAFF. Full variable domain (outside the CDR3, taken from reference TRBV29-1 and TRBJ1-1): SAVISQKPSRDICQRGTSLTIQCQVDSQVTMMFWYRQQPGQSLTLIATANQGSEATYESGFVIDKFPISRPNLTFSTLTVSNMSPEDSSIYLCSVEEGSTEAFFGQGTRLTVV.

This clonotype was seen repeatedly, ten times or more. V gene TRBV11-2 combines with J gene TRBJ2-3, with 10 nucleotides matching TRBD1. The CDR3 has 16 residues. The V gene end was trimmed by 4 bases and the J gene end by 0 bases; junction bases not matched to a gene: 4. CDR1 and CDR2 (germline): SGHAT, FQNNGV. The DNA for the CDR3 is TGTGCCAGCAGCTACGGACAGGGGGGTAGCACAGATACGCAGTATTTT. This sequence encodes CASSYGQGGSTDTQYF.

This clonotype was found many times. This chain joins TRBV29-1 and TRBJ2-7, with 13 bases aligning to TRBD2. J was trimmed by 2 bases and V by 3 bases; bases with no gene match: 4. Germline V CDR1 and CDR2: SQVTM, ANQGSEA. This CDR3 comprises 15 residues. The CDR3 protein is CSVETGLAGAYEQYF. In DNA form, the CDR3 reads TGCAGCGTTGAGACAGGACTAGCGGGGGCCTACGAGCAGTACTTC.

This clonotype showed up many times. The rearrangement uses TRBV6-6 and TRBJ2-7; D may match TRBD1 or TRBD2 (5 bases each). CDR3 length: 14 amino acids. Trimming shortened V by 2 bases and J by 4 bases, and 12 bases separated the two germline ends. The germline CDR1 and CDR2 sequences are MNHNY and SVGAGI (reference sequence). In nucleotides, the CDR3 is TGTGCCAGCAGTTACAAGGGACCATTATACGAGCAGTACTTC. Amino acid sequence: CASSYKGPLYEQYF.

The rearrangement joins TRBV14 to TRBJ2-7; D perhaps matches TRBD1 (6 bases). V dropped 0 bases and J dropped 2 bases, with 11 bases sitting between them. Germline values: CDR1 SGHDN, CDR2 FVKESK. The CDR3 extends over 15 amino acids. In DNA form, the CDR3 reads TGTGCCAGCAGCCAAGAATTGGACAGAACCTACGAGCAGTACTTC. Translated: CASSQELDRTYEQYF.

This clonotype was found many times. The chain employs TRBV5-1 and TRBJ1-6; a possible D gene is TRBD1 (5 bases). CDR3 length equals 15 residues. Trimming cost V 1 base and J 6 bases, with 11 bases left between them. Looked up from germline, CDR1 is SGHRS and CDR2 is YFSETQ. The CDR3 bases are TGCGCCAGCAGCTTGATGGGGGAAGGTAATTCACCCCTCCACTTT. Translated, it gives CASSLMGEGNSPLHF.

This clonotype appeared a few times. The chain is built from TRBV7-2 and TRBJ2-1; 9 nucleotides line up with TRBD2. The V and J ends lost 5 bases and 0 bases, in that order; junction bases with no gene match: 11. The CDR3 loop spans 18 amino acids. Per the germline V gene, CDR1 is SGHTA and CDR2 is FQGNSA. The CDR3 reads CASSLVASGATSYNEQFF. The CDR3 nucleotides read TGTGCCAGCAGCCTAGTAGCTAGCGGGGCGACCTCCTACAATGAGCAGTTCTTC.

There are a few counts of this clonotype. V is TRBV19 and J is TRBJ2-1, with D perhaps given as TRBD1 or TRBD2 (6 bases each). V was pared by 10 bases and J by 3 bases, with 16 bases between. The germline V gene has CDR1 LNHDA and CDR2 SQIVND (reference sequence). There are 14 residues in the CDR3. The CDR3 here is CATRGDGFYNEQFF. CDR3 nucleotide sequence: TGTGCCACAAGGGGGGATGGCTTCTACAATGAGCAGTTCTTC.

This clonotype was counted ten times or more. The rearrangement joins TRBV6-1 to TRBJ2-5, with 7 bases aligning to TRBD1. This CDR3 has 15 residues. The junction had 9 bases not matched to a gene; V was cut back by 7 bases and J by 1 base. The V gene's germline CDR1 is MNHNS and CDR2 SASEGT. Here the CDR3 DNA reads TGTGCCAGCAAGAGGGGGACAGACCCCCAAGAGACCCAGTACTTC. Amino acids: CASKRGTDPQETQYF.

This clonotype has a handful of counts. The chain couples TRBV5-1 to TRBJ2-5, with D unclear. CDR1 and CDR2 (germline): SGHRS, YFSETQ. Trimming stripped 4 bases from V and 5 bases from J, with 18 bases between. The CDR3 is 15 amino acids. In DNA, the CDR3 is TGCGCCAGCAGCGTAGGTCAAGACCTCCCCGAGACCCAGTACTTC. Translating it yields CASSVGQDLPETQYF.

The rearrangement joins TRBV29-1 to TRBJ2-1; 7 bases are shared with TRBD2. The trim removed 3 bases at V and 2 bases at J, leaving 25 bases unmatched. Germline values: CDR1 SQVTM, CDR2 ANQGSEA. The CDR3 loop spans 21 amino acids. CDR3 in DNA: TGCAGCGTTGATGGGGCCCGCCGGGTAGCGAGCGGGGAGGTCCCCTACAATGAGCAGTTCTTC. Amino acid sequence: CSVDGARRVASGEVPYNEQFF.

This clonotype showed up many times. The V gene is TRBV25-1, the J gene TRBJ1-3; TRBD1 is a possible D gene (5 bases). The V end lost 4 bases, the J end lost 0 bases, and 16 bases lay between the germline ends. Germline V CDR1 and CDR2: MGHDK, SYGVNS. This CDR3 has 17 residues. CDR3 amino acids: CASSAELGQSSGNTIYF. Here the CDR3 DNA reads TGTGCCAGCAGTGCAGAACTGGGGCAGAGCTCTGGAAACACCATATATTTT.

The rearrangement links TRBV11-2 to TRBJ1-1; D unclear. The CDR3 length is 14 residues. Germline CDR1 and CDR2: SGHAT and FQNNGV. With 1 base removed from V and 1 base from J, the gap between germline ends came to 7 bases. CDR3 in amino acids: CASSLVPWNTEAFF. Here the CDR3 DNA reads TGTGCCAGCAGCTTAGTTCCCTGGAACACTGAAGCTTTCTTT.

This rearrangement joins TRBV10-3 to TRBJ2-2; TRBD1 agrees at 7 bases. The length of the CDR3 is 11 residues. Trimming removed 11 bases from V and 6 bases from J; junction bases left unmatched: 3. The germline CDR1 and CDR2 sequences are ENHRY and SYGVKD. CDR3 protein: CAVQGSGELFF. Here the CDR3 DNA reads TGTGCCGTACAGGGGTCCGGGGAGCTGTTTTTT.

The chain employs TRBV29-1 and TRBJ2-7; D may correspond to TRBD1 or TRBD2 (7 bases each). The germline V and J ends were trimmed by 6 bases and 2 bases, with 17 bases remaining between them. This CDR3 is 14 amino acids long. CDR1 and CDR2 (germline): SQVTM, ANQGSEA. The CDR3 coding sequence is TGCAGCGTCCGCGAGCAGGGGGGGACCTACGAGCAGTACTTC. It specifies CSVREQGGTYEQYF.

This clonotype was recorded a few times. This sequence joins TRBV28 and TRBJ2-2; 7 bases align to TRBD1. V was pared by 5 bases and J by 6 bases, with 3 bases of the junction left unmatched. CDR3 size: 13 residues. In germline, CDR1 is MDHEN, CDR2 SYDVKM. The CDR3 sequence is CASSLQGAGELFF. In DNA, the CDR3 is TGTGCCAGCAGTCTCCAGGGGGCCGGGGAGCTGTTTTTT.

This clonotype showed up just once. The chain carries TRBV28 and TRBJ1-1; a weak D match, TRBD1 (5 bases). The CDR3 loop spans 11 amino acids. Looked up from germline, CDR1 is MDHEN and CDR2 is SYDVKM. Trimming took off 8 bases at V and 4 bases at J, with 8 bases between the two ends. CDR3 nucleotide sequence: TGTGCCAGCGGCAGGGTCACTGAAGCTTTCTTT. Protein: CASGRVTEAFF.